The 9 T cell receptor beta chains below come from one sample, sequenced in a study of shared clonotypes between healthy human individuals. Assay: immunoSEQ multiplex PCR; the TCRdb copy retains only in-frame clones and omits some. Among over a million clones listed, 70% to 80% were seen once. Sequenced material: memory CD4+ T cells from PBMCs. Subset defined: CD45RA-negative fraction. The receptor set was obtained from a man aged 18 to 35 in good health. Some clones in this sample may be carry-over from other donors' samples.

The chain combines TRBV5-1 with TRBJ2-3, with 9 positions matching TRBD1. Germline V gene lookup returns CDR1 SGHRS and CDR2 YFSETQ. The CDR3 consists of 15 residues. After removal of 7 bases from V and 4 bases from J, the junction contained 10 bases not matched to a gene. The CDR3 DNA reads TGCGCCAGCGAAATCGGGGACAGGGCCTCAGATACGCAGTATTTT. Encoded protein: CASEIGDRASDTQYF.

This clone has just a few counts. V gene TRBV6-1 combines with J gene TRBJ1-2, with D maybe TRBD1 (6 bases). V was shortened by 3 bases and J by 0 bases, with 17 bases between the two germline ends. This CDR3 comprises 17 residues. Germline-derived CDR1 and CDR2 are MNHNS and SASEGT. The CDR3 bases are TGTGCCAGCAGTGATCGTATGTTTGGGGGCACTAACTATGGCTACACCTTC. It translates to CASSDRMFGGTNYGYTF.

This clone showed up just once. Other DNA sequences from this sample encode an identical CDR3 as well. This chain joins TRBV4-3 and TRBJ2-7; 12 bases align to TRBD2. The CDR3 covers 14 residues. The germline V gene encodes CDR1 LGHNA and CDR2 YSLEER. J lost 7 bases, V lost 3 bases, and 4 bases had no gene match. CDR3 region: CASSQGLAGREQYF. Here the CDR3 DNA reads TGCGCCAGCAGCCAGGGACTAGCGGGTCGTGAGCAGTACTTC.

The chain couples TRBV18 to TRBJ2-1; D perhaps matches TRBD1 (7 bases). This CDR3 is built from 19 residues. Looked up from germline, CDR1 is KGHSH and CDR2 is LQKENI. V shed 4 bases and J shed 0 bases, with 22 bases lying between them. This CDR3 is CASSLNRAGQLSSYNEQFF. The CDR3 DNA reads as TGTGCCAGCTCACTAAACAGGGCGGGACAGTTAAGCTCCTACAATGAGCAGTTCTTC.

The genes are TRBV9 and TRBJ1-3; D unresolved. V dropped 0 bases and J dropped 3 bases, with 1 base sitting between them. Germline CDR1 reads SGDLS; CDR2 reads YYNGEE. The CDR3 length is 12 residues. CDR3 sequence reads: CASSVDGNTIYF. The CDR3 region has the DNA TGTGCCAGCAGCGTAGATGGAAACACCATATATTTT.

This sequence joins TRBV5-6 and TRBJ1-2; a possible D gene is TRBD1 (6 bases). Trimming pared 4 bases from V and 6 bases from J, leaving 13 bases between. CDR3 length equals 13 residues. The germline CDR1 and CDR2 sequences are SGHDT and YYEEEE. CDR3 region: CASSRDRLDGYTF. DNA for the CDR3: TGTGCCAGCAGCCGAGACAGGCTAGATGGCTACACCTTC.

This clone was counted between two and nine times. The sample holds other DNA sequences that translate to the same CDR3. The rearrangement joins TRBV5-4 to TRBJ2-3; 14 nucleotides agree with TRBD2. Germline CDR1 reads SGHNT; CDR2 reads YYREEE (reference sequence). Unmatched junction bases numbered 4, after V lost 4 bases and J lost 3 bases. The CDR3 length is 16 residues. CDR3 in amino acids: CASSKGLAGATDTQYF. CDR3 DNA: TGTGCCAGCAGCAAGGGACTAGCGGGAGCTACAGATACGCAGTATTTT. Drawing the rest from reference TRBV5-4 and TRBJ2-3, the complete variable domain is ETGVTQSPTHLIKTRGQQVTLRCSSQSGHNTVSWYQQALGQGPQFIFQYYREEENGRGNFPPRFSGLQFPNYSSELNVNALELDDSALYLCASSKGLAGATDTQYFGPGTRLTVL.

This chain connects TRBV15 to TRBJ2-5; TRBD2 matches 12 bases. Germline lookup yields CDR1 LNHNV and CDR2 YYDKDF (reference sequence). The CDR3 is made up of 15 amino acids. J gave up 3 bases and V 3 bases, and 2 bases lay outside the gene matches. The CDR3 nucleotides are TGTGCCACCAGCAGCAGACTAGCGGGAGAAGAGACCCAGTACTTC. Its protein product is CATSSRLAGEETQYF.

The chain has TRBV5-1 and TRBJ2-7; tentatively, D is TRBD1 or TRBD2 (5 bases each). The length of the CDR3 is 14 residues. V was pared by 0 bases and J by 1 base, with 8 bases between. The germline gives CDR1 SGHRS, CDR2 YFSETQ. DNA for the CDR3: TGCGCCAGCAGCTTGGTGGGGGATTCCTACGAGCAGTACTTC. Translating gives CASSLVGDSYEQYF.